This is a list of T cell receptor beta chains from one sample in a study of identical twins. TCRdb re-analysed the 5' RACE reads in MiXCR, keeping a single row per CDR3 protein. The sample records approximately 350,000 distinct CDR3 sequences, approximately 13% being singletons. This same sample was also taken into another study, of yellow fever vaccine responses in identical twins.

Sequences were obtained from CD8+ T cells sorted from blood. The source of these receptors is a woman younger than 35 in good health. Both conserved end residues are part of each CDR3. Each record gives: CDR3 protein, CDR3 DNA, D gene, V gene, J gene, clone size. A D gene is named only where the DNA matches it firmly. Expanded clones get a size class; other rows say once, few or many, or leave the size out.

cdr3_aa: CASLRGGASPLHF; cdr3_nt: TGTGCCAGCCTGCGGGGAGGGGCTTCACCCCTCCACTTT; d_call: -; v_call: TRBV2; j_call: TRBJ1-6; clone_size: many
cdr3_aa: CASRHGDQPYEQYF; cdr3_nt: TGTGCCAGCCGCCATGGGGACCAGCCCTACGAGCAGTACTTC; d_call: -; v_call: TRBV7-9; j_call: TRBJ2-7; clone_size: few
cdr3_aa: CASSHKGSTDTQYF; cdr3_nt: TGCGCCAGCAGCCATAAAGGGTCCACAGATACGCAGTATTTT; d_call: -; v_call: TRBV4-1; j_call: TRBJ2-3; clone_size: -
cdr3_aa: CASSLVVASTDTQYF; cdr3_nt: TGTGCCAGCAGCTTGGTGGTCGCTAGCACAGATACGCAGTATTTT; d_call: -; v_call: TRBV5-4; j_call: TRBJ2-3; clone_size: many
cdr3_aa: CASTGLATTDTQYF; cdr3_nt: TGTGCCAGCACCGGACTAGCTACCACAGATACGCAGTATTTT; d_call: TRBD2; v_call: TRBV7-6; j_call: TRBJ2-3; clone_size: few
cdr3_aa: CAAESSGLAGESETQYF; cdr3_nt: TGTGCAGCGGAGAGTAGTGGACTAGCGGGAGAGTCGGAGACCCAGTACTTC; d_call: TRBD2; v_call: TRBV2; j_call: TRBJ2-5; clone_size: few
cdr3_aa: CASSSYETGVKNIQYF; cdr3_nt: TGTGCCAGCAGCTCGTATGAGACAGGGGTGAAAAACATTCAGTACTTC; d_call: TRBD1; v_call: TRBV7-6; j_call: TRBJ2-4; clone_size: few
cdr3_aa: CSARTDTQYF; cdr3_nt: TGCAGTGCTAGAACAGATACGCAGTATTTT; d_call: -; v_call: TRBV20-1; j_call: TRBJ2-3; clone_size: -
cdr3_aa: CSARDARGTVNTEAFF; cdr3_nt: TGCAGTGCTAGAGACGCTCGCGGGACAGTGAACACTGAAGCTTTCTTT; d_call: TRBD1; v_call: TRBV20-1; j_call: TRBJ1-1; clone_size: few
cdr3_aa: CASSLVRYQPQHF; cdr3_nt: TGTGCCAGCAGTTTAGTGCGGTATCAGCCCCAGCATTTT; d_call: -; v_call: TRBV28; j_call: TRBJ1-5; clone_size: -
cdr3_aa: CASSPPLGQGEETQYF; cdr3_nt: TGTGCCAGCAGCCCGCCACTTGGACAGGGCGAAGAGACCCAGTACTTC; d_call: TRBD1; v_call: TRBV5-5; j_call: TRBJ2-5; clone_size: few
cdr3_aa: CASGGTYEQYF; cdr3_nt: TGTGCCAGCGGGGGAACCTACGAGCAGTACTTC; d_call: -; v_call: TRBV2; j_call: TRBJ2-7; clone_size: -
cdr3_aa: CASSLVVEGRGNTGELFF; cdr3_nt: TGTGCCAGCAGCTTAGTTGTAGAGGGAAGGGGGAACACCGGGGAGCTGTTTTTT; d_call: -; v_call: TRBV7-6; j_call: TRBJ2-2; clone_size: few
cdr3_aa: CASSQVAGFENTEAFF; cdr3_nt: TGTGCCAGCAGCCAAGTGGCGGGATTCGAGAACACTGAAGCTTTCTTT; d_call: -; v_call: TRBV3-1; j_call: TRBJ1-1; clone_size: -
cdr3_aa: CASSSTRGLKETQYF; cdr3_nt: TGTGCCAGCAGCTCGACCCGGGGCCTCAAAGAGACCCAGTACTTC; d_call: -; v_call: TRBV7-9; j_call: TRBJ2-5; clone_size: -
cdr3_aa: CASSSSTGKYQETQYF; cdr3_nt: TGTGCCAGCAGTTCCTCCACAGGGAAGTACCAAGAGACCCAGTACTTC; d_call: -; v_call: TRBV6-5; j_call: TRBJ2-5; clone_size: few
cdr3_aa: CATSRDQGFRVTGELFF; cdr3_nt: TGTGCCACCAGCAGAGATCAAGGGTTCAGGGTCACCGGGGAGCTGTTTTTT; d_call: -; v_call: TRBV15; j_call: TRBJ2-2; clone_size: many
cdr3_aa: CATTRLAGAETQYF; cdr3_nt: TGTGCCACGACACGACTAGCGGGGGCTGAGACCCAGTACTTC; d_call: TRBD2; v_call: TRBV7-9; j_call: TRBJ2-5; clone_size: many
cdr3_aa: CASSSAQDYRYEQYF; cdr3_nt: TGCGCCAGCAGCTCGGCCCAGGACTATCGCTACGAGCAGTACTTC; d_call: -; v_call: TRBV4-1; j_call: TRBJ2-7; clone_size: medium-sized
cdr3_aa: CASKDRIYGYTF; cdr3_nt: TGTGCCAGCAAAGACAGGATCTATGGCTACACCTTC; d_call: -; v_call: TRBV2; j_call: TRBJ1-2; clone_size: -
cdr3_aa: CASSPRGGRAAYEQYF; cdr3_nt: TGTGCCAGCAGCCCAAGAGGGGGCAGGGCGGCCTACGAGCAGTACTTC; d_call: TRBD1; v_call: TRBV7-9; j_call: TRBJ2-7; clone_size: -
cdr3_aa: CASSEIGGYSYEQYF; cdr3_nt: TGTGCCAGCAGTGAAATAGGGGGGTATTCCTACGAGCAGTACTTC; d_call: -; v_call: TRBV2; j_call: TRBJ2-7; clone_size: few
cdr3_aa: CASSLGTSGREKYEQYF; cdr3_nt: TGTGCCAGCAGCCTAGGGACTAGCGGGAGGGAGAAGTACGAGCAGTACTTC; d_call: TRBD2; v_call: TRBV7-8; j_call: TRBJ2-7; clone_size: -
cdr3_aa: CSVEVTRTGRIGELFF; cdr3_nt: TGCAGCGTTGAAGTAACTAGGACAGGGAGGATCGGGGAGCTGTTTTTT; d_call: TRBD1; v_call: TRBV29-1; j_call: TRBJ2-2; clone_size: few
cdr3_aa: CASSYREGTGELFF; cdr3_nt: TGTGCCAGCAGTTACAGGGAGGGCACCGGGGAGCTGTTTTTT; d_call: -; v_call: TRBV12-3/TRBV12-4; j_call: TRBJ2-2; clone_size: few
cdr3_aa: CASSLDPVTTTASEQFF; cdr3_nt: TGTGCCAGCAGCTTAGATCCCGTGACTACCACTGCGAGTGAGCAGTTCTTC; d_call: -; v_call: TRBV7-6; j_call: TRBJ2-1; clone_size: few